The 27 T cell receptor beta chains below all came from one sample that was sequenced in a study of T cells and Merkel cell carcinoma outcomes. Data came from immunoSEQ multiplex PCR; TCRdb stores just in-frame clones and leaves some out. Of around 8,900 clones detected, 80% to 90% appear once; the ten largest clones hold roughly 2.4%. Sequenced material: tumor tissue from Merkel cell carcinoma. Receptors were obtained from a human donor with Merkel cell carcinoma.

This rearrangement joins TRBV7-2 to TRBJ2-5, with 10 bases matching TRBD2. Losses at the gene ends were 3 bases for V and 1 base for J; bases not matched to a gene: 5. CDR1 is SGHTA and CDR2 is FQGNSA in the germline V gene. This CDR3 has 16 residues. CDR3 sequence (DNA): TGTGCCAGCAGCTTGTTCAGCGGGGGGGCCCAAGAGACCCAGTACTTC. Translation: CASSLFSGGAQETQYF.

This clone showed up just once. This sequence joins TRBV18 and TRBJ2-7; TRBD1 agrees at 11 bases. CDR3 length equals 15 residues. Per germline, CDR1 KGHSH and CDR2 LQKENI. The V and J ends lost 6 bases and 3 bases, in that order; junction bases with no gene match: 7. Here the CDR3 reads CASSEGTGGVYEQYF. The CDR3 region has the DNA TGTGCCAGCTCGGAGGGGACAGGGGGAGTCTACGAGCAGTACTTC. The full variable domain, with the rest looked up from reference TRBV18 and TRBJ2-7, is NAGVMQNPRHLVRRRGQEARLRCSPMKGHSHVYWYRQLPEEGLKFMVYLQKENIIDESGMPKERFSAEFPKEGPSILRIQQVVRGDSAAYFCASSEGTGGVYEQYFGPGTRLTVT.

The CDR3 loop is CASSLAGNSPLHF. Written as DNA, the CDR3 is TGTGCCAGCAGCTTGGCAGGGAATTCACCCCTCCACTTT. The chain is built from TRBV11-2 and TRBJ1-6, with D perhaps matching TRBD1 (5 bases). Trimming stripped 3 bases from V and 7 bases from J, with 7 bases between. The CDR3 is made up of 13 amino acids. Germline V gene sequence: CDR1 SGHAT, CDR2 FQNNGV.

This chain links TRBV27 with TRBJ1-2; possible D gene TRBD1, 5 bases. Trimming stripped 5 bases from V and 6 bases from J, with 22 bases between. This CDR3 spans 16 amino acids. The germline gives CDR1 MNHEY, CDR2 SMNVEV (reference sequence). CDR3 in DNA: TGTGCCAGCAGTCCTCTAAATGGGGAGGGGAGTGATGGCTACACCTTC. Protein sequence: CASSPLNGEGSDGYTF.

V is TRBV5-1 and J is TRBJ2-3, with 12 bases lining up with TRBD2. The CDR3 is 15 amino acids. Germline CDR1 SGHRS, CDR2 YFSETQ. Losses at the gene ends were 4 bases for V and 2 bases for J; bases not matched to a gene: 2. The CDR3 nucleotides read TGCGCCAGCAGCCGGACTAGCGGGGACACAGATACGCAGTATTTT. Its protein product is CASSRTSGDTDTQYF.

This CDR3 is CASSPQGNTIYF. The DNA for the CDR3 is TGTGCCAGCTCACCACAGGGAAACACCATATATTTT. The chain uses TRBV18 and TRBJ1-3, with unresolved D. V shed 1 base and J shed 4 bases, with 2 bases lying between them. The CDR3 is 12 amino acids. The germline V gene has CDR1 KGHSH and CDR2 LQKENI.

The genes are TRBV9 and TRBJ1-1; D not resolved. Germline V gene sequence: CDR1 SGDLS, CDR2 YYNGEE. The CDR3 consists of 14 residues. V dropped 0 bases and J dropped 2 bases, with 8 bases sitting between them. The CDR3 spells CASSVAPLNTEAFF. The CDR3 DNA is TGTGCCAGCAGCGTAGCTCCACTTAACACTGAAGCTTTCTTT.

The chain combines TRBV5-1 with TRBJ2-7, with TRBD1 as a possible D gene (5 bases). This CDR3 is 14 amino acids long. In germline, CDR1 is SGHRS, CDR2 YFSETQ. V was pared by 0 bases and J by 2 bases, with 9 bases between. CDR3 sequence (DNA): TGCGCCAGCAGCTTGGAACAGGAAGCCTACGAGCAGTACTTC. Its protein is CASSLEQEAYEQYF. Complete variable domain (other parts from reference TRBV5-1 and TRBJ2-7): KAGVTQTPRYLIKTRGQQVTLSCSPISGHRSVSWYQQTPGQGLQFLFEYFSETQRNKGNFPGRFSGRQFSNSRSEMNVSTLELGDSALYLCASSLEQEAYEQYFGPGTRLTVT.

The CDR3 DNA reads as TGTGCCAGCAGTGAAGCTGGATACGAGCAGTACTTC. Residues: CASSEAGYEQYF. V is TRBV2 and J is TRBJ2-7; D is uncertain. The CDR3 sequence is 12 residues long. From germline, CDR1 is SNHLY and CDR2 FYNNEI. Between the trimmed V and J ends, which lost 0 bases and 4 bases, there was a span of 4 bases. The variable domain in full, with the rest retrieved from reference TRBV2 and TRBJ2-7, is EPEVTQTPSHQVTQMGQEVILRCVPISNHLYFYWYRQILGQKVEFLVSFYNNEISEKSEIFDDQFSVERPDGSNFTLKIRSTKLEDSAMYFCASSEAGYEQYFGPGTRLTVT.

The chain carries TRBV6-5 and TRBJ2-2; no clear D gene. V was cut by 0 bases and J by 5 bases, with 4 bases left in between. Germline lookup yields CDR1 MNHEY and CDR2 SVGAGI. CDR3 length: 13 amino acids. CDR3 sequence: CASSYSATGELFF. The CDR3 DNA sequence: TGTGCCAGCAGTTACTCTGCTACCGGGGAGCTGTTTTTT.

Here the CDR3 DNA reads TGCAGTGCTAAGAACACTGAAGCTTTCTTT. It encodes CSAKNTEAFF. The chain carries TRBV20-1 and TRBJ1-1; no clear D gene. This CDR3 has 10 amino acids. Germline V gene data show CDR1 as DFQATT and CDR2 as SNEGSKA (reference sequence). The germline V and J ends were trimmed by 4 bases and 1 base, with 1 base remaining between them.

The rearrangement links TRBV27 to TRBJ1-6; weak D call: TRBD1 (5 bases). From germline, CDR1 is MNHEY and CDR2 SMNVEV (reference sequence). V lost 5 bases and J lost 10, with 15 bases in between. This CDR3 has 14 amino acids. Written as DNA, the CDR3 is TGTGCCAGCAGTCCCTGGGACGGCTCATCACCCCTCCACTTT. Encoded protein: CASSPWDGSSPLHF.

This clone was counted between two and nine times. This rearrangement joins TRBV12-2 to TRBJ2-7; the DNA was not compared with TRBD1, the D call given in the table. TRBV12-2 is noted as a pseudogene. The CDR3 runs 15 residues. The CDR3 sequence is CASRGRGGVGYEQYF. CDR3 bases: TGTGCAAGTCGCGGTCGAGGGGGCGTAGGCTACGAGCAGTACTTC.

This clone was counted a single time. This sequence joins TRBV12-5 and TRBJ1-5; D remains unclear. This CDR3 spans 13 amino acids. Germline CDR1 is LGHNT and CDR2 is FRNRAP. V was shortened by 10 bases and J by 3 bases, with 13 bases between the two germline ends. The CDR3 coding sequence is TGTGCTACTTCCTTGAGGCACAATCAGCCCCAGCATTTT. Its translation: CATSLRHNQPQHF.

This sequence joins TRBV6-5 and TRBJ2-7; D is ambiguous. CDR3 length equals 11 residues. The germline V and J ends were trimmed by 4 bases and 6 bases, with 7 bases remaining between them. Germline V gene data show CDR1 as MNHEY and CDR2 as SVGAGI. DNA of the CDR3: TGTGCCAGCAGTTGGGCAGGCGAGCAGTACTTC. Encoded protein: CASSWAGEQYF.

The chain is built from TRBV5-1 and TRBJ2-1; no reliable D call. The germline V gene encodes CDR1 SGHRS and CDR2 YFSETQ. The CDR3 is 12 amino acids. Deletions cut 0 bases from V and 5 bases from J, with 3 bases between. The CDR3 nucleotides are TGCGCCAGCAGCTTGGCGGACAATGAGCAGTTCTTC. Translating gives CASSLADNEQFF.

The chain has TRBV5-4 and TRBJ2-7; no clear D. Trimming took 7 bases from V and 7 from J, leaving 21 bases between them. This CDR3 has 14 amino acids. Per the germline V gene, CDR1 is SGHNT and CDR2 is YYREEE (reference sequence). The CDR3 DNA reads TGTGCCAGCTCACCTCATAGTGGGTTGGAAGAGCAGTACTTC. Protein product: CASSPHSGLEEQYF.

The CDR3, as DNA: TGCGCCAGCAGCTTCCCGGACAGGTTCACAGATACGCAGTATTTT. It specifies CASSFPDRFTDTQYF. The rearrangement uses TRBV5-1 and TRBJ2-3; 7 bases align to TRBD1. J lost 2 bases, V lost 2 bases, and 5 bases had no gene match. The CDR3 contains 15 residues. The germline V gene encodes CDR1 SGHRS and CDR2 YFSETQ. The full variable domain, with the rest looked up from reference TRBV5-1 and TRBJ2-3, is KAGVTQTPRYLIKTRGQQVTLSCSPISGHRSVSWYQQTPGQGLQFLFEYFSETQRNKGNFPGRFSGRQFSNSRSEMNVSTLELGDSALYLCASSFPDRFTDTQYFGPGTRLTVL.

The chain joins TRBV19 to TRBJ2-1; a possible D gene is TRBD1 (6 bases). Germline assignment: CDR1 LNHDA and CDR2 SQIVND (reference sequence). The length of the CDR3 is 14 residues. With 1 base removed from V and 9 bases from J, the gap between germline ends came to 13 bases. CDR3 in amino acids: CASSIARGEREQFF. Here the CDR3 DNA reads TGTGCCAGTAGTATAGCCAGGGGTGAACGTGAGCAGTTCTTC.

V and J are TRBV5-1 and TRBJ2-5, with a possible D match to TRBD1 (6 bases). V shed 2 bases and J shed 7 bases, with 12 bases lying between them. Germline-derived CDR1 and CDR2 are SGHRS and YFSETQ. The CDR3 totals 13 residues. The DNA of the CDR3 is TGCGCCAGCAGCTTCGACAGGTTTGGGACCCAGTACTTC. Protein product: CASSFDRFGTQYF.

The rearrangement joins TRBV11-2 to TRBJ1-3; D may be TRBD1 (6 bases). The CDR3 contains 16 residues. V gave up 5 bases and J gave up 0 bases, with 14 bases separating them. Germline lookup yields CDR1 SGHAT and CDR2 FQNNGV. This CDR3 reads CASSPTGGVSGNTIYF. The CDR3 DNA sequence: TGTGCCAGCAGCCCGACGGGGGGCGTCTCTGGAAACACCATATATTTT.

The rearrangement joins TRBV15 to TRBJ2-7, with a possible D match to TRBD2 (7 bases). The CDR3 is made up of 14 amino acids. With 7 bases removed from V and 2 bases from J, the gap between germline ends came to 15 bases. Germline V gives CDR1 LNHNV, CDR2 YYDKDF (reference sequence). The CDR3 region has the DNA TGTGCCACCACCAAGGGGGGGAGTACCTACGAGCAGTACTTC. Amino acids: CATTKGGSTYEQYF.

The chain recombines TRBV5-1 with TRBJ1-4, with a weak D call TRBD1 (5 bases). CDR1 and CDR2 (germline): SGHRS, YFSETQ. CDR3 length equals 15 residues. V lost 2 bases and J lost 8, with 16 bases in between. The CDR3 bases are TGCGCCAGCAGCTTTGGTTCCGGCGGGGGGGAAAAACTGTTTTTT. Protein: CASSFGSGGGEKLFF.

CDR3 residues: CASSPRGPHIDTQYF. The CDR3 DNA is TGCGCCAGCAGCCCCCGGGGTCCCCACATCGATACGCAGTATTTT. This rearrangement joins TRBV5-1 to TRBJ2-3; a possible D gene is TRBD2 (5 bases). The germline CDR1 and CDR2 sequences are SGHRS and YFSETQ. CDR3 length equals 15 residues. The V end lost 4 bases, the J end lost 6 bases, and 18 bases lay between the germline ends.

The V and J genes are TRBV5-1 and TRBJ2-5; TRBD2 might be the D (6 bases). This CDR3 has 15 residues. Germline V gene lookup returns CDR1 SGHRS and CDR2 YFSETQ. Deletions cut 3 bases from V and 2 bases from J, with 14 bases between. The CDR3: CASSSGGGRQETQYF. CDR3 coding DNA: TGCGCCAGCAGCTCCGGGGGAGGTCGGCAAGAGACCCAGTACTTC.

The chain recombines TRBV10-2 with TRBJ2-7; 8 bases are a match to TRBD1. Germline V gives CDR1 WSHSY, CDR2 SAAADI. V shed 6 bases and J 2 bases; nucleotides not matched to a gene: 6. This CDR3 has 14 amino acids. The DNA for the CDR3 is TGCGCCAGCAGAAAAGGGACAGGAGCCTACGAGCAGTACTTC. Protein: CASRKGTGAYEQYF.

The V gene is TRBV5-4, the J gene TRBJ2-5, with 11 bases that match TRBD1. The V and J ends lost 0 bases and 5 bases, in that order; junction bases with no gene match: 3. The CDR3 has 15 amino acids. CDR1 is SGHNT and CDR2 is YYREEE in the germline V gene (reference sequence). The DNA of the CDR3 is TGTGCCAGCAGCTTGGGGGACAGGGGGGGGGAGACCCAGTACTTC. Encoded protein: CASSLGDRGGETQYF.